The 25 T cell receptor beta chains reported below all come from one sample, sequenced in a study of T-cell memory formation after mild COVID-19. MiXCR was run by TCRdb on the 5' RACE reads, yielding one entry per CDR3 protein. Counted here are about 58,000 distinct CDR3 sequences, 25% to 30% occurring once; the ten biggest clones make up roughly 43%. Sequencing was done on a sample of PBMCs or a T cell subset sorted from them (not recorded which). The receptors were sampled from a man aged 18 to 30 who had mild COVID-19 (a few samples of this study predate the infection). Cell type and time point are not known.

Concerning this clonotype: This may come from a read error, since a much larger clone is one base off. The chain is built from TRBV20-1 and TRBJ2-7; D is undetermined. The V gene's germline CDR1 is DFQATT and CDR2 SNEGSKA (reference sequence). V was shortened by 1 base and J by 6 bases, with 16 bases between the two germline ends. The length of the CDR3 is 14 residues. CDR3 in DNA: TGCAGTGCTAGAGGAGGCGCATGTGGCACCGAGCAGTACTTC. Translation: CSARGGACGTEQYF.

The genes are TRBV7-8 and TRBJ2-7, with a possible D match to TRBD1 (6 bases). The CDR3 length is 15 residues. V was clipped by 0 bases and J by 7 bases, with 16 bases between them. Per germline, CDR1 SGHVS and CDR2 FQNEAQ. The CDR3 DNA reads as TGTGCCAGCAGCTTAGCTAGGCAGGGGATTGGGGAGCAGTACGTC. Amino acid sequence: CASSLARQGIGEQYV.

This chain joins TRBV2 and TRBJ2-5; 7 bases align to TRBD2. The germline V gene encodes CDR1 SNHLY and CDR2 FYNNEI. V lost 7 bases and J lost 1; bases outside the gene matches: 6. The length of the CDR3 is 14 residues. The CDR3 DNA reads TGTGCCAGCAAAGTGGGAGGGGCCCAAGAGACCCAGTACTTC. Encoded protein: CASKVGGAQETQYF.

The gene calls are TRBV18 and TRBJ1-5; D ambiguous. V lost 0 bases to trimming and J lost 0 bases, with 6 bases between them. Germline CDR1 reads KGHSH; CDR2 reads LQKENI. This CDR3 comprises 15 residues. The CDR3 is CASSPPDYSNQPQHF. DNA for the CDR3: TGTGCCAGCTCACCACCAGACTATAGCAATCAGCCCCAGCATTTT.

The gene calls are TRBV4-1 and TRBJ2-3; no clear D gene. The length of the CDR3 is 14 residues. V shed 4 bases and J shed 5 bases, with 13 bases lying between them. The germline gives CDR1 MGHRA, CDR2 YSYEKL. Here the CDR3 reads CASSPAVLQDTQYF. In DNA, the CDR3 is TGCGCCAGCAGCCCCGCGGTACTTCAAGATACGCAGTATTTT.

This rearrangement joins TRBV5-4 to TRBJ2-5, with TRBD2 matching over 8 bases. Losses at the gene ends were 6 bases for V and 3 bases for J; bases not matched to a gene: 4. This CDR3 has 13 residues. Germline CDR1 and CDR2: SGHNT and YYREEE (reference sequence). CDR3 DNA sequence: TGTGCCAGCATGAGAGCGGGGGAAGAGACCCAGTACTTC. This encodes CASMRAGEETQYF.

This clonotype was observed a handful of times. V is TRBV5-1 and J is TRBJ1-1; weak D call: TRBD1 (5 bases). V was pared by 0 bases and J by 7 bases, with 16 bases between. Germline V gene data show CDR1 as SGHRS and CDR2 as YFSETQ. The CDR3 extends over 15 amino acids. The CDR3 here is CASSLAHRQHLEAFF. The CDR3 region has the DNA TGCGCCAGCAGCTTGGCCCACCGACAGCACCTTGAAGCTTTCTTT.

This clonotype came up a few times. The chain carries TRBV19 and TRBJ2-1, with D tentatively TRBD2 (6 bases). The germline V gene has CDR1 LNHDA and CDR2 SQIVND (reference sequence). The CDR3 is 13 amino acids. Trimming stripped 9 bases from V and 0 bases from J, with 9 bases between. CDR3 loop: CASSGRSYNEQFF. The CDR3 DNA is TGTGCCAGCAGCGGGCGCTCCTACAATGAGCAGTTCTTC.

The table lists this clonotype with a count of one. The chain recombines TRBV7-9 with TRBJ2-1, with D possibly being TRBD1 (6 bases). The V gene lost 3 bases and the J gene lost 6 bases, with 12 bases spanning the gap. Germline lookup yields CDR1 SEHNR and CDR2 FQNEAQ (reference sequence). The CDR3 sequence is 14 residues long. The CDR3 DNA reads as TGTGCCAGCAGCTTTTCAACAGGGTTCAATGAGCAGTTCTTC. Its protein product is CASSFSTGFNEQFF.

This clonotype came up a few times. The rearrangement links TRBV7-2 to TRBJ2-7, with D possibly being TRBD1 (5 bases). V was shortened by 5 bases and J by 3 bases, with 11 bases between the two germline ends. The CDR3 contains 13 residues. Looked up from germline, CDR1 is SGHTA and CDR2 is FQGNSA. CDR3 in DNA: TGTGCCAGCAGCCCGCGACAGTACTACGAGCAGTACGTC. Amino acid sequence: CASSPRQYYEQYV.

The chain combines TRBV5-1 with TRBJ2-7; the match to TRBD1 covers 7 bases. The V segment lost 4 bases and the J segment 2 bases; nucleotides outside the gene matches: 9. CDR3 length: 15 amino acids. Germline CDR1 is SGHRS and CDR2 is YFSETQ. CDR3 nucleotide sequence: TGCGCCAGCAGCCCTACCGGGACAGAGCCCTACGAGCAGTACTTC. Protein product: CASSPTGTEPYEQYF.

In this sample, this clonotype turned up a few times. The rearrangement uses TRBV5-1 and TRBJ1-5, with TRBD1 identical over 7 bases. Germline trimming cut 4 bases from V and 5 bases from J; bases unmatched to any gene: 6. The germline V gene has CDR1 SGHRS and CDR2 YFSETQ. CDR3 length: 14 residues. The CDR3 reads CASSPYRGDQPQHF. In DNA form, the CDR3 reads TGCGCCAGCAGCCCGTACAGGGGTGATCAGCCCCAGCATTTT.

The J gene is TRBJ1-2, the V gene TRBV20-1, with a tentative D call TRBD1 (6 bases). The CDR3 sequence is 14 residues long. Germline V gene sequence: CDR1 DFQATT, CDR2 SNEGSKA (reference sequence). V lost 4 bases and J lost 4, with 16 bases in between. CDR3 nucleotide sequence: TGCAGTGCTATTCCAGGGGTTCGGAGCTATGGCTACACCTTC. Translating gives CSAIPGVRSYGYTF.

In its sample, this clonotype was seen a few times. CDR3 bases: TGTGCCAGCAGTTTTAGGGGTCGCAATGAGCAGTTCTTC. Translation: CASSFRGRNEQFF. V usage is TRBV12-3 or TRBV12-4 and J usage is TRBJ2-1, with a weak D call TRBD1 (5 bases). CDR3 length equals 13 residues. V was cut by 3 bases and J by 6 bases, with 9 bases left in between.

This clonotype was counted a few times. The genes are TRBV5-1 and TRBJ1-2; D is unclear. Looked up from germline, CDR1 is SGHRS and CDR2 is YFSETQ. This CDR3 has 14 amino acids. The V gene lost 4 bases and the J gene lost 0 bases, with 10 bases spanning the gap. CDR3: CASSRLTANYGYTF. The CDR3 nucleotides read TGCGCCAGCAGCCGACTCACAGCTAACTATGGCTACACCTTC.

Here the CDR3 reads CASLFGEQFF. In nucleotides, the CDR3 is TGTGCCAGCCTTTTTGGTGAGCAGTTCTTC. The gene calls are TRBV6-1 and TRBJ2-1; D remains ambiguous. From germline, CDR1 is MNHNS and CDR2 SASEGT. Between the trimmed V and J ends, which lost 8 bases and 9 bases, there was a span of 8 bases. CDR3 size: 10 residues.

The chain couples TRBV2 to TRBJ2-3, with D tentatively TRBD1 (5 bases). Per germline, CDR1 SNHLY and CDR2 FYNNEI. Trimming removed 2 bases at V and 8 bases at J, with 17 bases between. CDR3 length equals 15 residues. The CDR3: CASSEYPRAHITQYF. Written as DNA, the CDR3 is TGTGCCAGCAGTGAATATCCCAGGGCCCACATTACGCAGTATTTT.

The chain has TRBV21-1 and TRBJ2-1; no check of the table's D call, TRBD1, against the DNA was made. TRBV21-1 is tagged as a pseudogene. The CDR3 has 16 residues. The CDR3, as DNA: TGTGCCAGCAGCGCCAGTGGTAGGGACAAAAACAATGAGCAGTTCTTC. The encoded protein is CASSASGRDKNNEQFF.

The chain links TRBV20-1 to TRBJ1-1, with D uncertain. Germline V gene sequence: CDR1 DFQATT, CDR2 SNEGSKA (reference sequence). Trimming took 5 bases from V and 2 from J, leaving 12 bases between them. The length of the CDR3 is 13 residues. The CDR3 spells CSASGGINTEAFF. The CDR3 coding sequence is TGCAGTGCTTCTGGCGGGATCAACACTGAAGCTTTCTTT.

This clonotype showed up many times. The chain has TRBV6-5 and TRBJ2-1, with TRBD2 identical over 8 bases. The CDR3 is 16 amino acids. J lost 2 bases, V lost 2 bases, and 5 bases had no gene match. Germline CDR1 reads MNHEY; CDR2 reads SVGAGI. CDR3 in amino acids: CASSYAAGGPYNEQFF. The CDR3 region has the DNA TGTGCCAGCAGTTACGCGGCGGGGGGTCCCTACAATGAGCAGTTCTTC.

The gene calls are TRBV20-1 and TRBJ1-1; TRBD1 matches at 7 bases. The V gene end was trimmed by 0 bases and the J gene end by 3 bases; junction bases not matched to a gene: 7. CDR3 size: 15 residues. Germline V gene data show CDR1 as DFQATT and CDR2 as SNEGSKA (reference sequence). DNA for the CDR3: TGCAGTGCTAGAGATGGGGAAACAGGGGACACTGAAGCTTTCTTT. As protein: CSARDGETGDTEAFF.

This clonotype has a count of ten or more. This sequence joins TRBV7-9 and TRBJ2-3; TRBD2 is a possible D gene (7 bases). Germline V CDR1 and CDR2: SEHNR, FQNEAQ (reference sequence). This CDR3 is built from 16 residues. The V gene lost 5 bases and the J gene lost 0 bases, with 15 bases spanning the gap. The CDR3 DNA reads TGTGCCAGCAGCCCCCAGGGGCGGGGGAGCACAGATACGCAGTATTTT. Amino acid sequence: CASSPQGRGSTDTQYF.

The J gene is TRBJ2-7, the V gene TRBV20-1; 7 bases fit TRBD1. The CDR3 extends over 13 amino acids. CDR1 is DFQATT, CDR2 SNEGSKA, per germline (reference sequence). V shed 6 bases, J shed 4 bases, and the junction held 9 bases outside the gene matches. In nucleotides, the CDR3 is TGCAGTGCCCACGGGACAGCTACATACGAGCAGTACGTC. This encodes CSAHGTATYEQYV.

This clonotype turned up a few times. An end of the junction differs from the germline gene, which may be a read error. This chain joins TRBV11-2 and TRBJ1-1; 8 bases are shared with TRBD1. Germline CDR1 and CDR2: SGHAT and FQNNGV. CDR3 length: 16 amino acids. The CDR3 here is CTSSPPDRGGETEAFF. The DNA of the CDR3 is TGTACCAGCAGCCCCCCTGACAGGGGTGGAGAGACTGAAGCTTTCTTT.

CDR3 region: CASSLQRGPYNEQFF. Here the CDR3 DNA reads TGTGCCAGCAGCTTACAGCGGGGGCCCTACAATGAGCAGTTCTTC. The J gene is TRBJ2-1, the V gene TRBV11-2, with 8 positions matching TRBD2. Germline CDR1 reads SGHAT; CDR2 reads FQNNGV. This CDR3 contains 15 residues. With V trimmed by 2 bases and J by 2 bases, 2 bases remained unmatched.